A selection of T cell receptor beta chains follows, all from one sample in a study of shared clonotypes between healthy human individuals. The method was immunoSEQ multiplex PCR; TCRdb's version includes in-frame clones alone and lacks a portion of them. Of approximately 1,500,000 clones listed, about 96% are singletons. The sample was naive CD4+ T cells sorted from blood. These receptors were collected from a young man in good health. Each CDR3 is given without its conserved first and last residue. Size is omitted from some rows. Given values are once, few, many or a class for expanded clones.

>NA|TRBV28|TRBJ2-1
ASSFSHISFAYNEQF
>NA|TRBV28|TRBJ2-3
ASSPQTSGREASRY
>once|TRBV7-2|TRBJ2-7
ASSLALVTAYEQY
>NA|TRBV5-1|TRBJ1-1
AGSLGAPSQGRAF
>NA|TRBV4-1|TRBJ2-2
ASSPLGTSGRTGELF
>NA|TRBV28|TRBJ2-1
ASRGDVSSYNEQF
>few|TRBV5-5|TRBJ2-7
ASSSSGTLSYEQY
>NA|TRBV18|TRBJ2-1
ASSPPGSGQF
>NA|TRBV19|TRBJ1-1
ASSLNERNTEAF
>NA|TRBV28|TRBJ2-7
ASSYLPREQY
>NA|TRBV6-5|TRBJ2-1
ASSQPDRMGNEQF